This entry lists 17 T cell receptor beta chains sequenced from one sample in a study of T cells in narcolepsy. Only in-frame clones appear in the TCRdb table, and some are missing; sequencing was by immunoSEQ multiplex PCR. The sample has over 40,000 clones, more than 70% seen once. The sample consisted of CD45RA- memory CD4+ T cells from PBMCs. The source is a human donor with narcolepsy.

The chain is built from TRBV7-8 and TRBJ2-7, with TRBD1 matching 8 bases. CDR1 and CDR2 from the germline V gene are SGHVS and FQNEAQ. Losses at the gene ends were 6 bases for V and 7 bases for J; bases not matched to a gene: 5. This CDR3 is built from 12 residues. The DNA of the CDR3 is TGTGCCAGCAGTTCTACAGGGGGAGAGCAGTACTTC. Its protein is CASSSTGGEQYF.

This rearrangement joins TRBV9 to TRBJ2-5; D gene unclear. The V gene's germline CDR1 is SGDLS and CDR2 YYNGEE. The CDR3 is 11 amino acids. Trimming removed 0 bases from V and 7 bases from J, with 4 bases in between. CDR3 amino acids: CASSVGGTQYF. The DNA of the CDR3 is TGTGCCAGCAGCGTAGGGGGGACCCAGTACTTC.

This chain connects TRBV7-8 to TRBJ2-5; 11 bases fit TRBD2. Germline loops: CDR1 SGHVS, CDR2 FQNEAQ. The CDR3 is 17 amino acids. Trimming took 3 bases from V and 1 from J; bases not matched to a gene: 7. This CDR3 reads CASSFLPSGGRQETQYF. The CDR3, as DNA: TGTGCCAGCAGCTTCCTCCCTAGCGGGGGGCGCCAAGAGACCCAGTACTTC.

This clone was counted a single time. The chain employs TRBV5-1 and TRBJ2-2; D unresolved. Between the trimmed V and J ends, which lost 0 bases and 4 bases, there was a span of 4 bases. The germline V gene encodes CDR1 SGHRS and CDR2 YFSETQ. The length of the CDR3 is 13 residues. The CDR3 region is CASSLGSTGELFF. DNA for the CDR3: TGCGCCAGCAGCTTGGGAAGCACCGGGGAGCTGTTTTTT.

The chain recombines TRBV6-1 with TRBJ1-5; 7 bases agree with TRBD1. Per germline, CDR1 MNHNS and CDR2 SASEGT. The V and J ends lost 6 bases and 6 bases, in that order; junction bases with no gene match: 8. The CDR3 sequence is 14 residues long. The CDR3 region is CASRTTQGGQPQHF. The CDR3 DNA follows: TGTGCCAGCAGGACCACTCAGGGGGGTCAGCCCCAGCATTTT.

The chain's CDR3 is CASSLAGGPNEQFF. CDR3 in DNA: TGTGCCAGCAGCTTAGCGGGAGGGCCAAATGAGCAGTTCTTC. The chain employs TRBV7-3 and TRBJ2-1, with 9 bases that match TRBD2. Trimming cost V 2 bases and J 7 bases; bases outside gene matches: 3. CDR3 size: 14 residues. The germline V gene encodes CDR1 SGHTA and CDR2 FQGTGA.

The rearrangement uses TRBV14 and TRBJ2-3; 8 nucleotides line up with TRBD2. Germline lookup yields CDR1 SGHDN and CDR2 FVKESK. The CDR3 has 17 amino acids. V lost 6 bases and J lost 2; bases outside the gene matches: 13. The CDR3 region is CASSLFSSGAYTDTQYF. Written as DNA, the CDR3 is TGTGCCAGCAGTCTCTTTAGTAGCGGGGCTTACACAGATACGCAGTATTTT.

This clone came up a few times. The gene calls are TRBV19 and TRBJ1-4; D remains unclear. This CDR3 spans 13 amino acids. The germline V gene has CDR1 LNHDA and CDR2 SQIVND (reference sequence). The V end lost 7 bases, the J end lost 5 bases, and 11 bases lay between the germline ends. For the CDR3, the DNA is TGTGCCAGTAATGAGGGTGCGAATGAAAAACTGTTTTTT. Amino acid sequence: CASNEGANEKLFF.

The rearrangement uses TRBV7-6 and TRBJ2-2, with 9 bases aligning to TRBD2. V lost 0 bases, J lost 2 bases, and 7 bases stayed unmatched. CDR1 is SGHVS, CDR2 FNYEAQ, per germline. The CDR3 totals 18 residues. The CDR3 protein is CASSLAPPGLANTGELFF. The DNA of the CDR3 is TGTGCCAGCAGCTTAGCCCCTCCGGGACTAGCCAACACCGGGGAGCTGTTTTTT.

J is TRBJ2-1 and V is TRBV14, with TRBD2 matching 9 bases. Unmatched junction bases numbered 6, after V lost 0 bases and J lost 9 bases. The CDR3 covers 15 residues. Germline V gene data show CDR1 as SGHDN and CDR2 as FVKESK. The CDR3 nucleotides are TGTGCCAGCAGCCAAGATCTAGCGGGGTGGGGTGAGCAGTTCTTC. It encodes CASSQDLAGWGEQFF.

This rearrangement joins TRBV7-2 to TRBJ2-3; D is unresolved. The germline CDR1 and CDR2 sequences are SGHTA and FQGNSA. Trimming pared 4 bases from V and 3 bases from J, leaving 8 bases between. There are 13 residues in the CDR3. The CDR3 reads CASSSSRTDTQYF. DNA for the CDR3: TGTGCCAGCAGCTCGTCTAGGACAGATACGCAGTATTTT.

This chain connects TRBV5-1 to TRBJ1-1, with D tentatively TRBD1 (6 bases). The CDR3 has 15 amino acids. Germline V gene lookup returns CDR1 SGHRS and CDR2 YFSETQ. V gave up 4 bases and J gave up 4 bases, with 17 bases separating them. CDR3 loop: CASSMLGGVPTEAFF. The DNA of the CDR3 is TGCGCCAGCAGCATGCTGGGGGGCGTCCCCACTGAAGCTTTCTTT.

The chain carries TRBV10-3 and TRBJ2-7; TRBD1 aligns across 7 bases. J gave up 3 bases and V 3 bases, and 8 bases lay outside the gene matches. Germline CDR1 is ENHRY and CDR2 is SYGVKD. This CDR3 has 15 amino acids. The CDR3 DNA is TGTGCCATCAGTGAAGACCTGACAGGGATCTACGAGCAGTACTTC. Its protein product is CAISEDLTGIYEQYF.

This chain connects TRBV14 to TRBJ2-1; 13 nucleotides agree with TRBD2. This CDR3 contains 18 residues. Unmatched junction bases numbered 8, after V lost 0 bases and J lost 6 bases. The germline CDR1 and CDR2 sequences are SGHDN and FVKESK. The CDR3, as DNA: TGTGCCAGCAGCCAAGAACTAGCGGGGGGGCTAATTTTCAATGAGCAGTTCTTC. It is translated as CASSQELAGGLIFNEQFF.

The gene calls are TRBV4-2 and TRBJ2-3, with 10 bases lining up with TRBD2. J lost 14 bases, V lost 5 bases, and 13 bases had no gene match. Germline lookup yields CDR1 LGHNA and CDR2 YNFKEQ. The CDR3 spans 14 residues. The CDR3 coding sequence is TGTGCCAGCAGCTCCCAGCGGGGGGGCTCTGAGCGGTATTTT. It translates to CASSSQRGGSERYF.

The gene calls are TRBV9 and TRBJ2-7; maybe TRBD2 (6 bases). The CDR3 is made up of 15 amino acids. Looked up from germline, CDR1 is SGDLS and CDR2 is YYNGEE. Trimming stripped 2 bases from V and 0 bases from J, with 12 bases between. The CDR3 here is CASSVGSTSSYEQYF. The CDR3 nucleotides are TGTGCCAGCAGCGTCGGGAGTACCAGCTCCTACGAGCAGTACTTC. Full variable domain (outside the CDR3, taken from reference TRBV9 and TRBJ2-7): DSGVTQTPKHLITATGQRVTLRCSPRSGDLSVYWYQQSLDQGLQFLIQYYNGEERAKGNILERFSAQQFPDLHSELNLSSLELGDSALYFCASSVGSTSSYEQYFGPGTRLTVT.

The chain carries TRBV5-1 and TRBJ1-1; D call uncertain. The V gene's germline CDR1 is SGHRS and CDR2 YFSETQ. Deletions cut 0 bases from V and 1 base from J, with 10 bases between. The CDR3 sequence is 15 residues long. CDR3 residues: CASSLDGPQNTEAFF. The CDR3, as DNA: TGCGCCAGCAGCTTGGACGGACCCCAGAACACTGAAGCTTTCTTT. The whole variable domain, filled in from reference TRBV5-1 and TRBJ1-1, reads KAGVTQTPRYLIKTRGQQVTLSCSPISGHRSVSWYQQTPGQGLQFLFEYFSETQRNKGNFPGRFSGRQFSNSRSEMNVSTLELGDSALYLCASSLDGPQNTEAFFGQGTRLTVV.